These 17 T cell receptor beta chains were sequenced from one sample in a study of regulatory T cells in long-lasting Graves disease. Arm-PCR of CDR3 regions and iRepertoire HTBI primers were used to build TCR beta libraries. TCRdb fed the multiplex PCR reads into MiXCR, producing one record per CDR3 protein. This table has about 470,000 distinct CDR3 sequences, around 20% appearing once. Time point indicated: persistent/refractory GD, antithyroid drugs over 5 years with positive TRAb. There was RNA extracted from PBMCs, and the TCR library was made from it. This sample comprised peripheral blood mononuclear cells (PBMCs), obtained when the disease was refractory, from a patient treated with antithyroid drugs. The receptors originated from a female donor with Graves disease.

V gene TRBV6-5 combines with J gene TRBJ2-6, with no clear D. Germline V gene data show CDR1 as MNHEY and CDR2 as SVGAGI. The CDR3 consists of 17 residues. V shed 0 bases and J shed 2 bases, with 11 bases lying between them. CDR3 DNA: TGTGCCAGCAGTTACTCCTCTTTAAGGGCTGGGGCCAACGTCCTGACTTTC. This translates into CASSYSSLRAGANVLTF.

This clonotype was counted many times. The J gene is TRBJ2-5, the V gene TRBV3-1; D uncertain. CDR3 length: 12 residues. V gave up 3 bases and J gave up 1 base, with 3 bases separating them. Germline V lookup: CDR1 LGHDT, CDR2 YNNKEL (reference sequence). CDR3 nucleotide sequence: TGTGCCAGCAGCCACGTCCAAGAGACCCAGTACTTC. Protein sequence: CASSHVQETQYF.

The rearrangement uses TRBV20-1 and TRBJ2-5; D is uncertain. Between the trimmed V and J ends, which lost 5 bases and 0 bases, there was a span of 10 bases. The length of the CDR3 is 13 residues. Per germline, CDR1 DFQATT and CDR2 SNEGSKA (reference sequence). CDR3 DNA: TGCAGTGCTCGCGCGGAGAACCAAGAGACCCAGTACTTC. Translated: CSARAENQETQYF.

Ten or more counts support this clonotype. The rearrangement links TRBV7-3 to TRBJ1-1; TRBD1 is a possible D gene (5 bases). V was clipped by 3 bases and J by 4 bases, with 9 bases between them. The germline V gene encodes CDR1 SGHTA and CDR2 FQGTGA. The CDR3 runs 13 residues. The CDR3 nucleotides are TGTGCCAGCAGCTTGACAGTAACCACTGAAGCTTTCTTT. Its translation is CASSLTVTTEAFF. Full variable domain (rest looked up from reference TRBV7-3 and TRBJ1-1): GAGVSQTPSNKVTEKGKYVELRCDPISGHTALYWYRQSLGQGPEFLIYFQGTGAADDSGLPNDRFFAVRPEGSVSTLKIQRTERGDSAVYLCASSLTVTTEAFFGQGTRLTVV.

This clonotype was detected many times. The CDR3 is CANPPDREKGYTF. CDR3 bases: TGCGCCAACCCGCCCGACAGGGAAAAAGGCTACACCTTC. The chain links TRBV10-1 to TRBJ1-2; TRBD1 agrees at 7 bases. The CDR3 is made up of 13 amino acids. With V trimmed by 10 bases and J by 8 bases, 13 bases remained unmatched. The germline V gene encodes CDR1 WNHNN and CDR2 SYGVQD (reference sequence).

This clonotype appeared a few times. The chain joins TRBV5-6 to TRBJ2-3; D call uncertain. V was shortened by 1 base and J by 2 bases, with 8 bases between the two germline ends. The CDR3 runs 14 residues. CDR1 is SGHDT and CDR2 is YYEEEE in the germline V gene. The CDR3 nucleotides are TGTGCCAGCAGCTTGACACAGATCACAGATACGCAGTATTTT. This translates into CASSLTQITDTQYF.

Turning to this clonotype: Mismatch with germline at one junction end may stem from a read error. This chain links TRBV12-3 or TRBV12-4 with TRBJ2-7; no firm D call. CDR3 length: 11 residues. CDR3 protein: CASSLAGVEHF. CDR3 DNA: TGTGCCAGCAGTTTAGCAGGAGTGGAGCACTTC.

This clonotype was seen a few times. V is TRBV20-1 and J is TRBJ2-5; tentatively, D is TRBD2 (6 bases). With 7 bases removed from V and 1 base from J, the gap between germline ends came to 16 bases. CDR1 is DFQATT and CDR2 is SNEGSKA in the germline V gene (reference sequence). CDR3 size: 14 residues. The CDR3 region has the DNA TGCAGTGGGGGGGTTATTAGCGGCCAAGAGACCCAGTACTTC. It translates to CSGGVISGQETQYF.

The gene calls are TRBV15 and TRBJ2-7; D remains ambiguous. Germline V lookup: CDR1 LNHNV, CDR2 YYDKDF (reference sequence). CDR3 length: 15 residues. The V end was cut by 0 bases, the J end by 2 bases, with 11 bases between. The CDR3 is CATSRDPNSPYEQYF. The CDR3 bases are TGTGCCACCAGCAGAGATCCGAACTCCCCCTACGAGCAGTACTTC. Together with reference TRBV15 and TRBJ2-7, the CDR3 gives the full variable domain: DAMVIQNPRYQVTQFGKPVTLSCSQTLNHNVMYWYQQKSSQAPKLLFHYYDKDFNNEADTPDNFQSRRPNTSFCFLDIRSPGLGDTAMYLCATSRDPNSPYEQYFGPGTRLTVT.

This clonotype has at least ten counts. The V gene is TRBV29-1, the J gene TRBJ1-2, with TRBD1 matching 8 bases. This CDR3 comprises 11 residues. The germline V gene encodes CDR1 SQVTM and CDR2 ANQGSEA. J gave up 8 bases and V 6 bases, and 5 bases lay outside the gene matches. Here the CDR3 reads CSVDAGGGYTF. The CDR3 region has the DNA TGCAGCGTGGATGCAGGGGGCGGCTACACCTTC.

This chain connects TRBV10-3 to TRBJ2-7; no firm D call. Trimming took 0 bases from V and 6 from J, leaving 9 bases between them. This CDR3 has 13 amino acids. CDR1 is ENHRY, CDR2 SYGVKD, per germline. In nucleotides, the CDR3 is TGTGCCATCAGTGAGTCACCCGGGTTCGAGCAGTACTTC. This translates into CAISESPGFEQYF.

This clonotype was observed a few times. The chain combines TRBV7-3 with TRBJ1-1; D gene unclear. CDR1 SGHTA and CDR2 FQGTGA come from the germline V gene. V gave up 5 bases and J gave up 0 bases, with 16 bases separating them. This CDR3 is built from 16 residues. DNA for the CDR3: TGTGCCAGCAGCCCTCCATGGGGTGCGATGAACACTGAAGCTTTCTTT. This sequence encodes CASSPPWGAMNTEAFF.

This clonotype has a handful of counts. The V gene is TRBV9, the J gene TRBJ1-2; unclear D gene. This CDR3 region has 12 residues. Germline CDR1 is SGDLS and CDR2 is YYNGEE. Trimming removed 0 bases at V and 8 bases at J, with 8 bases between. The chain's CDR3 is CASSVGAGGYTF. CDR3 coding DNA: TGTGCCAGCAGCGTAGGAGCGGGGGGCTACACCTTC.

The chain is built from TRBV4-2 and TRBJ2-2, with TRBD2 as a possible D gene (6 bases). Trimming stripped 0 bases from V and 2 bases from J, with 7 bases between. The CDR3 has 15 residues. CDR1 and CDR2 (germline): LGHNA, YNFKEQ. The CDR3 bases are TGTGCCAGCAGCCAAGAGGAGGGAAACACCGGGGAGCTGTTTTTT. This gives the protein CASSQEEGNTGELFF.

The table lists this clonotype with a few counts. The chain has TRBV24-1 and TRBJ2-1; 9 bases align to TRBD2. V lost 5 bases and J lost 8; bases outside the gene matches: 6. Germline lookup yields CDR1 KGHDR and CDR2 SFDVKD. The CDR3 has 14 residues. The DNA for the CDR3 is TGTGCCACCAGTGTGACGGGACTAGCAGATGAGCAGTTCTTC. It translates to CATSVTGLADEQFF.

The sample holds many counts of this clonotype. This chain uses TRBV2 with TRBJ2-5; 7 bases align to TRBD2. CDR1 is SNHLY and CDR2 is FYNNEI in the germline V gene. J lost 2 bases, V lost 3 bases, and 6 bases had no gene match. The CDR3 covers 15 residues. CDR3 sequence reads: CASSDGRRGQETQYF. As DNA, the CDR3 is TGTGCCAGCAGTGACGGCCGGCGGGGGCAAGAGACCCAGTACTTC.

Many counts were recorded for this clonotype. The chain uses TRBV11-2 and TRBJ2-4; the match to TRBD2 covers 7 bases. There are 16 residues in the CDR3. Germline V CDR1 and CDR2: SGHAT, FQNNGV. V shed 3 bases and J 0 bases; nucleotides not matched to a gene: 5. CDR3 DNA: TGTGCCAGCAGCTTCCCAGGGAGGGAAGCCAAAAACATTCAGTACTTC. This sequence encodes CASSFPGREAKNIQYF.